The clone carrying this T cell receptor beta chain has more than one count but fewer than ten. Antigen unknown. The sample belongs to a study of CD8 T cells in ankylosing spondylitis. Study-level results: There were earlier reports of some motif variants in reactive arthritis synovial fluid and blood.

TCRdb reanalysed the 5' RACE reads using MiXCR and keeps one entry per CDR3 protein. The sample comprises about 360,000 distinct CDR3 sequences, about 15% of which are singletons, and approximately 1% rests with the top ten. CDR3 length: 13 residues. V was cut by 6 bases and J by 4 bases, with 15 bases left in between. The germline V gene encodes CDR1 SQVTM and CDR2 ANQGSEA. The rearrangement joins TRBV29-1 to TRBJ1-1; weak D call: TRBD1 (6 bases). This TCR was recovered from a male donor with ankylosing spondylitis or in good health (not recorded which). The sample was blood, either unsorted or a sorted T cell fraction (not recorded which). CDR3 protein: CSVVQGRSTEAFF. As DNA, the CDR3 is TGCAGCGTGGTACAGGGAAGGAGCACTGAAGCTTTCTTT.